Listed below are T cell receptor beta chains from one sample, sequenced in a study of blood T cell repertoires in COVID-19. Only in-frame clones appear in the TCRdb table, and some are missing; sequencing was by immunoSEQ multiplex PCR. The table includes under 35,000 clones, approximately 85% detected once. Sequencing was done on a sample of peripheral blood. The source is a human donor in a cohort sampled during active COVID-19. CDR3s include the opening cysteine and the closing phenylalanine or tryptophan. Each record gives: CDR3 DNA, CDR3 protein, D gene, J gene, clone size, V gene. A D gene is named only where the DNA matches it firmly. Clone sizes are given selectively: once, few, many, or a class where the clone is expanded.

CDR3 DNA: TGTGCCAGCAGTTCCGAGGACAGGGGGAACACCGGGGAGCTGTTTTTT
CDR3 protein: CASSSEDRGNTGELFF
D gene: TRBD1
J gene: TRBJ2-2
clone size: .
V gene: TRBV28

CDR3 DNA: TGCGCCAGCAGCTTGGCAGGCACCTACGAGCAGTACTTC
CDR3 protein: CASSLAGTYEQYF
D gene: .
J gene: TRBJ2-7
clone size: .
V gene: TRBV5-1

CDR3 DNA: TGTGCCAGTACCCCCGAACCACAGGGCGACGGAGCTTTCTTT
CDR3 protein: CASTPEPQGDGAFF
D gene: .
J gene: TRBJ1-1
clone size: .
V gene: TRBV19

CDR3 DNA: TGTGCCAGCAGCTTACCCTCCGGGACAGAGAACACCGGGGAGCTGTTTTTT
CDR3 protein: CASSLPSGTENTGELFF
D gene: TRBD1
J gene: TRBJ2-2
clone size: .
V gene: TRBV7-8

CDR3 DNA: TGTGCCAGCAGTTTCGTCGGGGGGTGGGAGACCCAGTACTTC
CDR3 protein: CASSFVGGWETQYF
D gene: TRBD2
J gene: TRBJ2-5
clone size: .
V gene: TRBV27

CDR3 DNA: TGTGCCAGCGGAACAGGGATCGGACCTGAAGCTTTCTTT
CDR3 protein: CASGTGIGPEAFF
D gene: .
J gene: TRBJ1-1
clone size: few
V gene: TRBV7-9

CDR3 DNA: TGTGCCAGCACTGAGCTGCTCGTTGACGAGCAGTACTTC
CDR3 protein: CASTELLVDEQYF
D gene: .
J gene: TRBJ2-7
clone size: .
V gene: TRBV28

CDR3 DNA: TGTGCCAGCAGCGATCAGACAGCAACTAATGAAAAACTGTTTTTT
CDR3 protein: CASSDQTATNEKLFF
D gene: .
J gene: TRBJ1-4
clone size: .
V gene: TRBV11-2

CDR3 DNA: TGTGCCAGCAGTTTTATTGGCCCAGAGACCCAGTACTTC
CDR3 protein: CASSFIGPETQYF
D gene: .
J gene: TRBJ2-5
clone size: once
V gene: TRBV27

CDR3 DNA: TGTGCCAGCAGTGTAAGGGAGAGCGGGAGTTTTTACAATGAGCAGTTCTTC
CDR3 protein: CASSVRESGSFYNEQFF
D gene: TRBD2
J gene: TRBJ2-1
clone size: .
V gene: TRBV7-2

CDR3 DNA: TGCGCCAGCAGCTTATTACCTACAGGAGCTGGAAACACCATATATTTT
CDR3 protein: CASSLLPTGAGNTIYF
D gene: .
J gene: TRBJ1-3
clone size: few
V gene: TRBV5-1

CDR3 DNA: TGTGCCATCAGTGATTTAAGCTACGTAAGCACAGGGGAGCAGTTCTTC
CDR3 protein: CAISDLSYVSTGEQFF
D gene: .
J gene: TRBJ2-1
clone size: .
V gene: TRBV10-3

CDR3 DNA: TGCGCCAGCAGCAAGGGGACAGAAGAGACCCAGTACTTC
CDR3 protein: CASSKGTEETQYF
D gene: TRBD1
J gene: TRBJ2-5
clone size: .
V gene: TRBV5-1

CDR3 DNA: TGTGCCAGCAGCCGCTCGATGGCTAGCGGGAACGAGCAGTTCTTC
CDR3 protein: CASSRSMASGNEQFF
D gene: TRBD2
J gene: TRBJ2-1
clone size: .
V gene: TRBV6-5

CDR3 DNA: TGCGCCAGCAGCCGGGACAGGGGGCACTACGAGCAGTACTTC
CDR3 protein: CASSRDRGHYEQYF
D gene: TRBD1
J gene: TRBJ2-7
clone size: .
V gene: TRBV5-1

CDR3 DNA: TGTGCCAGCAGTGAATACGGACAGGGGGAAAAACTGTTTTTT
CDR3 protein: CASSEYGQGEKLFF
D gene: TRBD1
J gene: TRBJ1-4
clone size: .
V gene: TRBV25-1

CDR3 DNA: TGTGCCAGCAGTGACCCGAGGGACAATGAGCAGTTCTTC
CDR3 protein: CASSDPRDNEQFF
D gene: .
J gene: TRBJ2-1
clone size: once
V gene: TRBV2

CDR3 DNA: TGTGCCAGCAGCTTAGCAGGACTAGAGCAAGAGACCCAGTACTTC
CDR3 protein: CASSLAGLEQETQYF
D gene: TRBD2
J gene: TRBJ2-5
clone size: once
V gene: TRBV7-9

CDR3 DNA: TGCGCCAGCAGCGCTCGGACAGGGGAGAGGGAAAAACTGTTTTTT
CDR3 protein: CASSARTGEREKLFF
D gene: TRBD1
J gene: TRBJ1-4
clone size: .
V gene: TRBV5-1

CDR3 DNA: TGTGCCAGCAGTCGAACGGACAGGTACTACGAGCAGTACTTC
CDR3 protein: CASSRTDRYYEQYF
D gene: TRBD1
J gene: TRBJ2-7
clone size: .
V gene: TRBV28

CDR3 DNA: TGTGCCAGCAGCAAACAAGAGGCCAGGGGAAACACTGAAGCTTTCTTT
CDR3 protein: CASSKQEARGNTEAFF
D gene: .
J gene: TRBJ1-1
clone size: .
V gene: TRBV21-1

CDR3 DNA: TGTGCCAGCAGCCAATTGCGGGGGGACAATGAGCAGTTCTTC
CDR3 protein: CASSQLRGDNEQFF
D gene: TRBD2
J gene: TRBJ2-1
clone size: once
V gene: TRBV4-2

CDR3 DNA: TGTGCCAGCAGTACCTACACAGATACGCAGTATTTT
CDR3 protein: CASSTYTDTQYF
D gene: .
J gene: TRBJ2-3
clone size: .
V gene: TRBV28

CDR3 DNA: TGTGCCAGCAATGGACAGGTTCACACCGGGGAGCTGTTTTTT
CDR3 protein: CASNGQVHTGELFF
D gene: TRBD1
J gene: TRBJ2-2
clone size: .
V gene: TRBV2

CDR3 DNA: TGTGCCAGTACCCGACAGGGGTTTAGCAATCAGCCCCAGCATTTT
CDR3 protein: CASTRQGFSNQPQHF
D gene: TRBD1
J gene: TRBJ1-5
clone size: .
V gene: TRBV19

CDR3 DNA: TGCGCCAGCAGCTTGGAGACTAGCGGCTACAATGAGCAGTTCTTC
CDR3 protein: CASSLETSGYNEQFF
D gene: TRBD2
J gene: TRBJ2-1
clone size: .
V gene: TRBV5-1

CDR3 DNA: TGTGCCAGCAGCCCGGGGGGTGGCAGTCGCTCCTACGAGCAGTACTTC
CDR3 protein: CASSPGGGSRSYEQYF
D gene: TRBD2
J gene: TRBJ2-7
clone size: .
V gene: TRBV3-1/TRBV3-2

CDR3 DNA: TGTGCCAGCTCACTTGGGACAGGGGGGTATCAGCCCCAGCATTTT
CDR3 protein: CASSLGTGGYQPQHF
D gene: TRBD1
J gene: TRBJ1-5
clone size: .
V gene: TRBV18

CDR3 DNA: TGCGCCAGCAGCTTCCAGGGATTGCCCGGGGAGCTGTTTTTT
CDR3 protein: CASSFQGLPGELFF
D gene: .
J gene: TRBJ2-2
clone size: .
V gene: TRBV5-1

CDR3 DNA: TGCGCCAGCAGCTTGGGCGGGCAGGGGGGTTTGAGAGAGACCCAGTACTTC
CDR3 protein: CASSLGGQGGLRETQYF
D gene: .
J gene: TRBJ2-5
clone size: .
V gene: TRBV5-1

CDR3 DNA: TGCGCCAGCAGCCCCGCAGGGGACCCAGCTTACTATGGCTACACCTTC
CDR3 protein: CASSPAGDPAYYGYTF
D gene: .
J gene: TRBJ1-2
clone size: once
V gene: TRBV4-1

CDR3 DNA: TGCGCCAGCAGCCCTCCTCAGGGTCCCTACAATGAGCAGTTCTTC
CDR3 protein: CASSPPQGPYNEQFF
D gene: .
J gene: TRBJ2-1
clone size: few
V gene: TRBV5-1

CDR3 DNA: TGTGCCAGCCAACCCGAAGGAGCACTCGGCTACACCTTC
CDR3 protein: CASQPEGALGYTF
D gene: .
J gene: TRBJ1-2
clone size: few
V gene: TRBV2

CDR3 DNA: TGTGCCAGCAGCTTGTCACGGGAGGACGAGCAGTACTTC
CDR3 protein: CASSLSREDEQYF
D gene: TRBD2
J gene: TRBJ2-7
clone size: .
V gene: TRBV5-4

CDR3 DNA: TGTGCCTGGAGTGGAGACAGGGTTGCCTACGAGCAGTACTTC
CDR3 protein: CAWSGDRVAYEQYF
D gene: TRBD1
J gene: TRBJ2-7
clone size: .
V gene: TRBV30

CDR3 DNA: TGCGCCAGCAAGACTAGCGGGACCTCCTACAATGAGCAGTTCTTC
CDR3 protein: CASKTSGTSYNEQFF
D gene: TRBD2
J gene: TRBJ2-1
clone size: .
V gene: TRBV5-1

CDR3 DNA: TGTGCCAGCAGCTTAGGATTCCCGGGACACCGCACAGATACGCAGTATTTT
CDR3 protein: CASSLGFPGHRTDTQYF
D gene: .
J gene: TRBJ2-3
clone size: .
V gene: TRBV11-3

CDR3 DNA: TGCGCCAGCAGTGCCGGACAGGGGGCTCGGGCTTTCTTT
CDR3 protein: CASSAGQGARAFF
D gene: TRBD1
J gene: TRBJ1-1
clone size: .
V gene: TRBV10-1

CDR3 DNA: TGTGCCAGCTCATCCCTATACAGTGACGATGGCTACACCTTC
CDR3 protein: CASSSLYSDDGYTF
D gene: .
J gene: TRBJ1-2
clone size: .
V gene: TRBV18

CDR3 DNA: TGTGCCAGCATCCCATCCCCCATGACTAGCCATATTGCCCCTAGCACAGATACGCAGTATTTT
CDR3 protein: CASIPSPMTSHIAPSTDTQYF
D gene: .
J gene: TRBJ2-3
clone size: .
V gene: TRBV12-1

CDR3 DNA: TGTGCCTGGAGTTTCACAGGGGGAACAGATACGCAGTATTTT
CDR3 protein: CAWSFTGGTDTQYF
D gene: TRBD1
J gene: TRBJ2-3
clone size: once
V gene: TRBV30

CDR3 DNA: TGTGCCAGCAGTTTACTACAGGGGCTTAATGAAAAACTGTTTTTT
CDR3 protein: CASSLLQGLNEKLFF
D gene: TRBD1
J gene: TRBJ1-4
clone size: few
V gene: TRBV28

CDR3 DNA: TGCAGCGTTGGCCCAGGGGATGATAACTATGGCTACACCTTC
CDR3 protein: CSVGPGDDNYGYTF
D gene: .
J gene: TRBJ1-2
clone size: .
V gene: TRBV29-1

CDR3 DNA: TGTGCCAGCAGCATCATCCTGGGACTCAAGTGGAATGAGCAGTTCTTC
CDR3 protein: CASSIILGLKWNEQFF
D gene: .
J gene: TRBJ2-1
clone size: .
V gene: TRBV7-9

CDR3 DNA: TGTGCCAGCAGCCTCGGGACTATGAACACCGGGGAGCTGTTTTTT
CDR3 protein: CASSLGTMNTGELFF
D gene: TRBD2
J gene: TRBJ2-2
clone size: .
V gene: TRBV3-1/TRBV3-2

CDR3 DNA: TGTGCCAGCAGCAGCATTAGCGGGGGGGGGAAAGAGACCCAGTACTTC
CDR3 protein: CASSSISGGGKETQYF
D gene: TRBD2
J gene: TRBJ2-5
clone size: .
V gene: TRBV2

CDR3 DNA: TGTGCCAGTAGTATGGGGACAGGGGTTCAGCCCCAGCATTTT
CDR3 protein: CASSMGTGVQPQHF
D gene: TRBD1
J gene: TRBJ1-5
clone size: .
V gene: TRBV19

CDR3 DNA: TGTGCCAGCAGCTTTCGGGGTTCCCCCGGGACCCAGTACTTC
CDR3 protein: CASSFRGSPGTQYF
D gene: .
J gene: TRBJ2-5
clone size: .
V gene: TRBV5-8

CDR3 DNA: TGTGCCAGCAGTTACGGGCAGGCACAAGAGCAGTACTTC
CDR3 protein: CASSYGQAQEQYF
D gene: .
J gene: TRBJ2-7
clone size: .
V gene: TRBV6-5